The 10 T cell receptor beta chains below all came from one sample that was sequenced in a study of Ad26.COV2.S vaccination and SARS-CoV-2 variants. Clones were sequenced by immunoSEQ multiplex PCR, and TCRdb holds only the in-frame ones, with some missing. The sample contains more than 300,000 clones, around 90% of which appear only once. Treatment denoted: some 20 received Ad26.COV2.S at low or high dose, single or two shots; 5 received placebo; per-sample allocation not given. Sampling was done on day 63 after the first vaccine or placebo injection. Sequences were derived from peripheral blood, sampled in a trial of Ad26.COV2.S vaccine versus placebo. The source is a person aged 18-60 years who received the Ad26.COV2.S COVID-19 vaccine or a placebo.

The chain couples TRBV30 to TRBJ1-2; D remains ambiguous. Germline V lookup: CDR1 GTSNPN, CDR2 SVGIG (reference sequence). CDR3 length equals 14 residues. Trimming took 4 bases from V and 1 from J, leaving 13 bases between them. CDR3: CAWTKPGFNYGYTF. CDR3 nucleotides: TGTGCCTGGACAAAGCCGGGTTTTAACTATGGCTACACCTTC.

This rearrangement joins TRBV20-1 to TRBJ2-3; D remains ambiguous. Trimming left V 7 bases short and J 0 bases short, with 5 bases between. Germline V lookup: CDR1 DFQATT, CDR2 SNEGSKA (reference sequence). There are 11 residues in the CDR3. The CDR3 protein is CSVGSTDTQYF. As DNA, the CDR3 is TGCAGTGTAGGGAGCACAGATACGCAGTATTTT.

This chain's CDR3 is CASTDRVRNEQFF. CDR3 DNA sequence: TGTGCCAGCACAGACAGGGTCCGAAATGAGCAGTTCTTC. V usage is TRBV5-4 and J usage is TRBJ2-1; 7 bases are a match to TRBD1. Germline assignment: CDR1 SGHNT and CDR2 YYREEE (reference sequence). V was pared by 6 bases and J by 7 bases, with 7 bases of the junction left unmatched. The CDR3 is 13 residues long. Full variable domain (missing parts from reference TRBV5-4 and TRBJ2-1): ETGVTQSPTHLIKTRGQQVTLRCSSQSGHNTVSWYQQALGQGPQFIFQYYREEENGRGNFPPRFSGLQFPNYSSELNVNALELDDSALYLCASTDRVRNEQFFGPGTRLTVL.

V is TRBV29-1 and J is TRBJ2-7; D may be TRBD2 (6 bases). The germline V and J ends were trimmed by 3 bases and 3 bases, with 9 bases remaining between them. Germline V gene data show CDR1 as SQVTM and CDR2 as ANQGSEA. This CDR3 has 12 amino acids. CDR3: CSVEEEGYEQYF. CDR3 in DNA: TGCAGCGTTGAGGAGGAGGGCTACGAGCAGTACTTC.

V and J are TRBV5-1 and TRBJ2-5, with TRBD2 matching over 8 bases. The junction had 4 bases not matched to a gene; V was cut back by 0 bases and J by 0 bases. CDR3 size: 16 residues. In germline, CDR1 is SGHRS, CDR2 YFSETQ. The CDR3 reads CASSLVASGYQETQYF. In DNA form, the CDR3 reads TGCGCCAGCAGCTTGGTTGCTAGCGGGTACCAAGAGACCCAGTACTTC. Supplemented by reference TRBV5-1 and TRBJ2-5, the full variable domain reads KAGVTQTPRYLIKTRGQQVTLSCSPISGHRSVSWYQQTPGQGLQFLFEYFSETQRNKGNFPGRFSGRQFSNSRSEMNVSTLELGDSALYLCASSLVASGYQETQYFGPGTRLLVL.

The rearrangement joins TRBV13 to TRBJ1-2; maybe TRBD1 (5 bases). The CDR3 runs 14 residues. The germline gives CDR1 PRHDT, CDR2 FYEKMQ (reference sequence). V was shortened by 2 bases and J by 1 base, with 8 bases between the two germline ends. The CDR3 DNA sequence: TGTGCCAGCAGCTTATATAGGGGTAACTATGGCTACACCTTC. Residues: CASSLYRGNYGYTF.

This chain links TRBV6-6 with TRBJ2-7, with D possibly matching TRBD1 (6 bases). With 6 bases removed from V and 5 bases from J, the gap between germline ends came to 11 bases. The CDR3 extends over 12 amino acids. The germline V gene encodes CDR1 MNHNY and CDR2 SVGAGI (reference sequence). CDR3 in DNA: TGTGCCAGCAGCCGACGGGACAACGAGCAGTACTTC. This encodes CASSRRDNEQYF.

Here the CDR3 reads CAIGTDTGTNYGYTF. CDR3 sequence (DNA): TGTGCCATCGGAACCGACACGGGGACTAACTATGGCTACACCTTC. The chain employs TRBV7-9 and TRBJ1-2; D is uncertain. Trimming removed 10 bases at V and 0 bases at J, with 18 bases between. CDR1 is SEHNR and CDR2 is FQNEAQ in the germline V gene (reference sequence). CDR3 size: 15 residues.

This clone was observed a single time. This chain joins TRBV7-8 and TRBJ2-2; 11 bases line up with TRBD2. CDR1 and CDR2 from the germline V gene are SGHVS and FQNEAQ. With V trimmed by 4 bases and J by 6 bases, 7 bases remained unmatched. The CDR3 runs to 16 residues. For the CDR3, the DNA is TGTGCCAGCAGCTATGGGACTAGCGGCATTGCCGGGGAGCTGTTTTTT. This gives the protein CASSYGTSGIAGELFF.

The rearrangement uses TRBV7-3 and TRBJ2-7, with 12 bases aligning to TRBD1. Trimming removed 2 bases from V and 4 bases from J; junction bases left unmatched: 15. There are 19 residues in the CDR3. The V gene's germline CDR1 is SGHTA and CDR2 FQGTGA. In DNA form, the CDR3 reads TGTGCCAGCAGCTTAGGACCAGGGACAGGGGGCTCTCCCGTATACGAGCAGTACTTC. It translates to CASSLGPGTGGSPVYEQYF. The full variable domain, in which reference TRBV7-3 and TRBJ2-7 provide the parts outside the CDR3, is GAGVSQTPSNKVTEKGKYVELRCDPISGHTALYWYRQSLGQGPEFLIYFQGTGAADDSGLPNDRFFAVRPEGSVSTLKIQRTERGDSAVYLCASSLGPGTGGSPVYEQYFGPGTRLTVT.